This T cell receptor (beta chain) was observed in a study of B cell selection in AIRE deficiency. Overall study results and limits: Only about 9.3% of around 3,900 shared Treg sequences were patient-specific; 30% to 40% healthy-specific.

Here immunoSEQ multiplex PCR was the method, and the copy in TCRdb shows in-frame clones only, minus some. The data contain tens of thousands of clones, 97% of them singletons. Sorting defined conventional CD4 T cells as CD4+CD127+. Unmatched junction bases numbered 20, after V lost 1 base and J lost 1 base. The CDR3 has 21 amino acids. Germline CDR1 is LGHNT and CDR2 is FRNRAP. Only a few counts were recorded for this clone. The target antigen is unknown. The TCR was taken from a human donor with AIRE deficiency. The sample comprised conventional CD4+ T cells sorted from PBMCs. The rearrangement links TRBV12-5 to TRBJ1-2, with 8 bases aligning to TRBD1. CDR3 loop: CASGLARSVYQGAFFNYGYTF. CDR3 in DNA: TGTGCTAGTGGTTTGGCCCGATCGGTCTACCAGGGGGCTTTTTTTAACTATGGCTACACCTTC.